These T cell receptor beta chains were read from a single sample in a study of CD8+ T cells in alopecia areata. Measured with immunoSEQ multiplex PCR; TCRdb has only the in-frame clones, and not every one. The table lists nearly 110,000 clones, 80% to 85% of them singletons, with under 25% in the top ten. The specimen was CD8+ T cells sorted from blood, collected at week 24, from a patient treated with tofacitinib. Receptors were obtained from a human donor with alopecia areata. CDR3s include the opening cysteine and the closing phenylalanine or tryptophan. Each record gives: D gene, V gene, J gene, clone size, CDR3 DNA, CDR3 protein. D genes are given only for firm matches. Size is stated for part of the rows, as once, few or many counts, or as a class when the clone is expanded.

TRBD2	TRBV30	TRBJ2-3	NA	TGTGCCTGGAGTGTGGCCGGGGGGTTCGCAGATACGCAGTATTTT	CAWSVAGGFADTQYF
TRBD1	TRBV5-6	TRBJ1-5	NA	TGTGCCAGCAGCTTGCAACAGGGGGCTAATCAGCCCCAGCATTTT	CASSLQQGANQPQHF
NA	TRBV6-5	TRBJ2-1	NA	TGTGCCAGCAGTCCCGAGGGGCGAGGCAATGAGCAGTTCTTC	CASSPEGRGNEQFF
NA	TRBV5-1	TRBJ2-7	NA	TGCGCCAGCAGCACCGGGGCAGGGGCCCACGAGCAGTACTTC	CASSTGAGAHEQYF
NA	TRBV19	TRBJ2-7	NA	TGTGCCAGTAGTTTGCAGGCAGGGGCGGTCGAGCAGTACTTC	CASSLQAGAVEQYF
NA	TRBV19	TRBJ2-7	NA	TGTGCCAGTAGTATAGTGGACGGAGCCTACGAGCAGTACTTC	CASSIVDGAYEQYF
NA	TRBV29-1	TRBJ2-5	NA	TGCAGCGTTGAAGTCCGTGAGACCCAGTACTTC	CSVEVRETQYF
TRBD2	TRBV19	TRBJ2-3	NA	TGTGCCAGTAGTATGGGGCTAGCGGGCTTCACAGATACGCAGTATTTT	CASSMGLAGFTDTQYF
NA	TRBV4-1	TRBJ2-5	NA	TGCGCCAGCAGCCAAGATAAGTGGGGTGAACAAGAGACCCAGTACTTC	CASSQDKWGEQETQYF
NA	TRBV7-2	TRBJ2-7	medium-sized	TGTGCCAGCAGCTCGCAGGCCTACGAGCAGTACTTC	CASSSQAYEQYF
TRBD2	TRBV7-2	TRBJ2-7	few	TGTGCCAGCAGCGTGCCGGGGGGGATCTACGAGCAGTACTTC	CASSVPGGIYEQYF
NA	TRBV6-6	TRBJ1-4	NA	TGTGCCAGCAGTTACAAGGGAGAAAAACTGTTTTTT	CASSYKGEKLFF
TRBD1	TRBV11-2	TRBJ1-6	once	TGTGCCAGCAGCACAGGGGCTGGGGATTCACCCCTCCACTTT	CASSTGAGDSPLHF
TRBD1	TRBV29-1	TRBJ1-2	NA	TGCAGCGTTGTAACAGGGGATACCTATGGCTACACCTTC	CSVVTGDTYGYTF
TRBD2	TRBV2	TRBJ2-7	NA	TGTGCCAGCAGTGCTTTTCTTTCGAAGCGGGGGGGCCCCCACGAGCAGTACTTC	CASSAFLSKRGGPHEQYF
NA	TRBV6-5	TRBJ1-1	NA	TGTGCCAGCAGTTGGAGCGAGTTGAACACTGAAGCTTTCTTT	CASSWSELNTEAFF
NA	TRBV5-1	TRBJ2-5	NA	TGCGCCAGCAGCCAAAGCGGGCCCCATCAAGAGACCCAGTACTTC	CASSQSGPHQETQYF
NA	TRBV27	TRBJ2-7	NA	TGTGCCAGCAAGACGGCTCGCGGGGAGGATGACGAGCAGTACTTC	CASKTARGEDDEQYF
TRBD1	TRBV11-2	TRBJ2-7	NA	TGTGCCAGCAGCTCTATCGGACAGGGGAACGAGCAGTACTTC	CASSSIGQGNEQYF
TRBD1	TRBV4-1	TRBJ1-1	NA	TGCGCCAGCAGCCAACAACAGGGGTTGAGAACTGAAGCTTTCTTT	CASSQQQGLRTEAFF
NA	TRBV5-5	TRBJ2-3	NA	TGTGCCAGCAGCTTGGGTGCCCGGCCAGATACGCAGTATTTT	CASSLGARPDTQYF
NA	TRBV29-1	TRBJ2-4	NA	TGCAGCGTCACAGGGATTCTCAAAAACATTCAGTACTTC	CSVTGILKNIQYF
TRBD2	TRBV7-2	TRBJ2-3	NA	TGTGCCAGCAGTCCTCTAGCGGGGGGCACAGATACGCAGTATTTT	CASSPLAGGTDTQYF
NA	TRBV5-1	TRBJ1-6	NA	TGCGCCAGCAGCTTGAAAGGCATTGCAACCGATTCACCCCTCCACTTT	CASSLKGIATDSPLHF
NA	TRBV7-9	TRBJ1-1	once	TGTGCCAGCAGCTTTAGCCCCCGGGACACTGAAGCTTTCTTT	CASSFSPRDTEAFF
NA	TRBV7-9	TRBJ2-2	NA	TGTGCCAGCAGCTTCCAGTACCCCAGTGGAGGGGCCGGCGGGGAGCTGTTTTTT	CASSFQYPSGGAGGELFF
TRBD1	TRBV5-1	TRBJ2-6	NA	TGCGCCAGCAGCCCGGACAGGGCCGGGGCCAACGTCCTGACTTTC	CASSPDRAGANVLTF
TRBD2	TRBV25-1	TRBJ2-1	NA	TGTGCCAGCAGTGAATCGGAGCGGGGGGTTTCCGATGAGCAGTTCTTC	CASSESERGVSDEQFF
TRBD2	TRBV13	TRBJ2-1	NA	TGTGCCAGCAGCTTACTGTCTAGCGGGGTCTACAATGAGCAGTTCTTC	CASSLLSSGVYNEQFF
NA	TRBV29-1	TRBJ1-3	NA	TGCAGCGTCCTGGGAGAGGCTGGAAACACCATATATTTT	CSVLGEAGNTIYF
NA	TRBV19	TRBJ2-7	NA	TGTGCCAGTAGTACCGTCGAGGGCTCCGAGCAGTACTTC	CASSTVEGSEQYF
NA	TRBV5-5	TRBJ1-1	NA	TGTGCCAGCAGCTTGGCGAAAGGGGGACCGAACACTGAAGCTTTCTTT	CASSLAKGGPNTEAFF
TRBD2	TRBV12-5	TRBJ2-1	NA	TGTGCTAGTGGGACTAGCGGGGGTCCAATATACAATGAGCAGTTCTTC	CASGTSGGPIYNEQFF
NA	TRBV6-5	TRBJ2-2	NA	TGTGCCAGCAGTGGGGACACCGGGGAGCTGTTTTTT	CASSGDTGELFF
TRBD1	TRBV6-1	TRBJ2-5	NA	TGTGCCAGCAGCCTGGACAGGGGCGGGGAGACCCAGTACTTC	CASSLDRGGETQYF
TRBD2	TRBV10-2	TRBJ2-1	NA	TGCGCCACCACAGGGACTAGCGTCTACAATGAGCAGTTCTTC	CATTGTSVYNEQFF
TRBD2	TRBV11-2	TRBJ2-3	NA	TGTGCCAGCAGCCCCCAGGGAGGGCAAGATACGCAGTATTTT	CASSPQGGQDTQYF
NA	TRBV4-3	TRBJ2-5	NA	TGCGCCAGCAGCCAAGATAGAAGCTGGGAGACCCAGTACTTC	CASSQDRSWETQYF
NA	TRBV5-6	TRBJ2-7	NA	TGTGCCAGCAGCTTTCGCCACTCCTACGAGCAGTACTTC	CASSFRHSYEQYF
NA	TRBV7-9	TRBJ1-3	NA	TGTGCCAGCAGCCCGGCTGGGCCATCCTCTGGAAACACCATATATTTT	CASSPAGPSSGNTIYF
NA	TRBV4-1	TRBJ2-2	once	TGCGCCAGCAGCCAAGGACCCGGGGGCAGCTCCGGGGAGCTGTTTTTT	CASSQGPGGSSGELFF
TRBD1	TRBV27	TRBJ2-7	few	TGTGCCAGTTGGACAGGGGGGAACGAGCAGTACTTC	CASWTGGNEQYF
NA	TRBV7-6	TRBJ1-1	NA	TGTGCCAGCAGCTTAGAGAGTGAGGGGACTGAAGCTTTCTTT	CASSLESEGTEAFF
TRBD2	TRBV10-3	TRBJ2-5	NA	TGTGCCATCAGTGGGGCAGCGGGGGACCTCCAAGAGACCCAGTACTTC	CAISGAAGDLQETQYF
NA	TRBV29-1	TRBJ1-2	NA	TGCAGCGTTCTTGGCTACACCTTC	CSVLGYTF
TRBD2	TRBV6-5	TRBJ2-7	NA	TGTGCCAGCAGTTACGGTAGCGGGGGCCTTACCTACGAGCAGTACTTC	CASSYGSGGLTYEQYF
TRBD1	TRBV9	TRBJ2-5	NA	TGTGCCAGCAGCCCCAAGGGGGCAGGACGGGTTCGGGAGACCCAGTACTTC	CASSPKGAGRVRETQYF
NA	TRBV27	TRBJ2-5	NA	TGTGCCAGCAGTTTATGGGGGGACCAAGAGACCCAGTACTTC	CASSLWGDQETQYF
TRBD1	TRBV27	TRBJ1-2	few	TGTGCCGCAGCGGCGACAGGGATGGAAGGCTACACCTTC	CAAAATGMEGYTF
NA	TRBV20-1	TRBJ2-1	NA	TGCAGTGCTAAGAGCGGCAATGAGCAGTTCTTC	CSAKSGNEQFF
NA	TRBV7-9	TRBJ2-3	NA	TGTGCCAGCAGCCCCCCCAATACCCAGGGTGGGCCGACAGATACGCAGTATTTT	CASSPPNTQGGPTDTQYF
NA	TRBV7-9	TRBJ1-1	NA	TGTGCCAGCAGCGCTCCGGGCCCCATGAACACTGAAGCTTTCTTT	CASSAPGPMNTEAFF
NA	TRBV7-3	TRBJ2-3	NA	TGTGCCAGCAGCTTTACGGGGGTTGTCACAGATACGCAGTATTTT	CASSFTGVVTDTQYF
NA	TRBV5-6	TRBJ2-1	NA	TGTGCCAGCAGCTCGATTGGGGACGAGCAGTTCTTC	CASSSIGDEQFF
NA	TRBV5-1	TRBJ2-3	NA	TGCGCCAGCAGCTTGGTTTCCTCAAGAATAGAAGATACGCAGTATTTT	CASSLVSSRIEDTQYF
NA	TRBV28	TRBJ2-7	NA	TGTGCCAGCAGTGCCCGGGAATCCCTACTTTACGAGCAGTACTTC	CASSARESLLYEQYF
NA	TRBV6-5	TRBJ1-1	NA	TGTGCCAGCAGCAGACAGACGAACACTGAAGCTTTCTTT	CASSRQTNTEAFF
TRBD1	TRBV27	TRBJ1-1	NA	TGTGCCAGCAATTCGCTACAGGGGTTTAACACTGAAGCTTTCTTT	CASNSLQGFNTEAFF
NA	TRBV11-1	TRBJ2-4	NA	TGTGCCAGCAGCTTAGCGCAGGCTAAAGGAAACATTCAGTACTTC	CASSLAQAKGNIQYF
TRBD1	TRBV7-9	TRBJ1-6	NA	TGTGCCAGCAGCCGAGGGGGACAGGTCTATAATTCACCCCTCCACTTT	CASSRGGQVYNSPLHF